These T cell receptor beta chains were read from a single sample in a study of blood T cell repertoires in COVID-19. Only in-frame clones appear in the TCRdb table, and some are missing; sequencing was by immunoSEQ multiplex PCR. The sample has 400,000 or so clones; 90% are singletons. Sequencing used PBMCs or T cells enriched from blood (not recorded which). These receptor sequences come from a man aged 18 to 30 who had recovered from COVID-19. CDR3s include the opening cysteine and the closing phenylalanine or tryptophan. A D gene is named only where the DNA matches it firmly. Clone size is given for some rows only: seen once, a few or many times, or a class if the clone is expanded.

CDR3nt: TGTGCCAGCAGCCATGGGACTCGACTCCTCGAAGAGCAGTACTTC
CDR3aa: CASSHGTRLLEEQYF
v_gene: TRBV3-1/TRBV3-2
abundance: .
j_gene: TRBJ2-7
d_gene: .

CDR3nt: TGTGCCAGCAGCCGGACTAGCCTCGAGCAGTACTTC
CDR3aa: CASSRTSLEQYF
v_gene: TRBV3-1/TRBV3-2
abundance: .
j_gene: TRBJ2-7
d_gene: TRBD2

CDR3nt: TGTGCCATCAGGGCCTCCTCGGGAGGGGGCACTGAAGCTTTCTTT
CDR3aa: CAIRASSGGGTEAFF
v_gene: TRBV10-3
abundance: .
j_gene: TRBJ1-1
d_gene: .

CDR3nt: TGTGCCAGCAGCCCCCGACTAGGATTCCAAGAGACCCAGTACTTC
CDR3aa: CASSPRLGFQETQYF
v_gene: TRBV7-9
abundance: .
j_gene: TRBJ2-5
d_gene: .

CDR3nt: TGTGCCAGCAGCTTAGTGGCAATAAAAGGCTACACCTTC
CDR3aa: CASSLVAIKGYTF
v_gene: TRBV7-2
abundance: once
j_gene: TRBJ1-2
d_gene: .

CDR3nt: TGTGCCAAGGGTCGGAGGCCGGCTTTCTTT
CDR3aa: CAKGRRPAFF
v_gene: TRBV6-5
abundance: few
j_gene: TRBJ1-1
d_gene: .

CDR3nt: TGTGCCAGCAGCGTATATGGACAGGACAATCAGCCCCAGCATTTT
CDR3aa: CASSVYGQDNQPQHF
v_gene: TRBV9
abundance: .
j_gene: TRBJ1-5
d_gene: TRBD1

CDR3nt: TGTGCCAGTAGTCCGCGGGACCGCCGCGCCACCATATATTTT
CDR3aa: CASSPRDRRATIYF
v_gene: TRBV19
abundance: once
j_gene: TRBJ1-3
d_gene: .

CDR3nt: TGTGCCAGCAGTTCCGGGGGTAGCTCCTACGAGCAGTACTTC
CDR3aa: CASSSGGSSYEQYF
v_gene: TRBV6-5
abundance: .
j_gene: TRBJ2-7
d_gene: .

CDR3nt: TGTGCCACCAGTGATCGGGGAAATCAGCCCCAGCATTTT
CDR3aa: CATSDRGNQPQHF
v_gene: TRBV24-1
abundance: .
j_gene: TRBJ1-5
d_gene: .

CDR3nt: TGCGCCAGCAGTCACCCGGACAGGTTCAATGAGCAGTTCTTC
CDR3aa: CASSHPDRFNEQFF
v_gene: TRBV23-1
abundance: .
j_gene: TRBJ2-1
d_gene: TRBD1

CDR3nt: TGCGCCAGCAGCGGGGAGGACAAGCGGCAATCGGTCTTC
CDR3aa: CASSGEDKRQSVF
v_gene: TRBV5-1
abundance: .
j_gene: TRBJ2-1
d_gene: .

CDR3nt: TGTGCCAGCTCACCAATTCGACAGGCGACCTCTGGAAACACCATATATTTT
CDR3aa: CASSPIRQATSGNTIYF
v_gene: TRBV18
abundance: .
j_gene: TRBJ1-3
d_gene: .

CDR3nt: TGCGCCAGCGGATGGACAGGGACTGAAGCTTTCTTT
CDR3aa: CASGWTGTEAFF
v_gene: TRBV5-1
abundance: few
j_gene: TRBJ1-1
d_gene: TRBD1

CDR3nt: TGCAGCGTTGAATGGGGGGCAGATACGCAGTATTTT
CDR3aa: CSVEWGADTQYF
v_gene: TRBV29-1
abundance: .
j_gene: TRBJ2-3
d_gene: .

CDR3nt: TGTGCCAGCACGTTCGAGGGCTCCTATAATTCACCCCTCCACTTT
CDR3aa: CASTFEGSYNSPLHF
v_gene: TRBV27
abundance: .
j_gene: TRBJ1-6
d_gene: .

CDR3nt: TGTGCCAGCAGTTCGACAGGAAATCAGCCCCAGCATTTT
CDR3aa: CASSSTGNQPQHF
v_gene: TRBV6-5
abundance: .
j_gene: TRBJ1-5
d_gene: .

CDR3nt: TGTGCCAGCTCACCATTGTCGGGGGAGGATGAGCAGTTCTTC
CDR3aa: CASSPLSGEDEQFF
v_gene: TRBV18
abundance: .
j_gene: TRBJ2-1
d_gene: .

CDR3nt: TGTGCCAGCAGCCTCCGCCGGGCAAGCGGGGCCCAAGAGACCCAGTACTTC
CDR3aa: CASSLRRASGAQETQYF
v_gene: TRBV3-1/TRBV3-2
abundance: .
j_gene: TRBJ2-5
d_gene: TRBD2

CDR3nt: TGTGCCAGCAGTCGCCTCAAGGGGGCAACCTACGAGCAGTACTTC
CDR3aa: CASSRLKGATYEQYF
v_gene: TRBV6-6
abundance: .
j_gene: TRBJ2-7
d_gene: TRBD1

CDR3nt: TGTGCCAGCAGCTTGGGGAGGTGGGAAAAACTGTTTTTT
CDR3aa: CASSLGRWEKLFF
v_gene: TRBV7-2
abundance: .
j_gene: TRBJ1-4
d_gene: .

CDR3nt: TGTGCCAGTAGTATACAGACCCCAGGGGGCAATGAGCAGTTCTTC
CDR3aa: CASSIQTPGGNEQFF
v_gene: TRBV19
abundance: .
j_gene: TRBJ2-1
d_gene: TRBD1

CDR3nt: TGTGCCAGCAGGGGAACGGGAAAGGATGAGCAGTTCTTC
CDR3aa: CASRGTGKDEQFF
v_gene: TRBV28
abundance: .
j_gene: TRBJ2-1
d_gene: .

CDR3nt: TGTGCTAGTGGTTCTGGGACAGGAGATGATGAAAAACTGTTTTTT
CDR3aa: CASGSGTGDDEKLFF
v_gene: TRBV12-5
abundance: .
j_gene: TRBJ1-4
d_gene: TRBD1

CDR3nt: TGTGCCAGCAGCGTAGGGGGACTCACTTTCACAGATACGCAGTATTTT
CDR3aa: CASSVGGLTFTDTQYF
v_gene: TRBV9
abundance: few
j_gene: TRBJ2-3
d_gene: .

CDR3nt: TGTGCCAGCAGACACCTCCTCCCGACAGGGCAGGACACTGAAGCTTTCTTT
CDR3aa: CASRHLLPTGQDTEAFF
v_gene: TRBV3-1/TRBV3-2
abundance: .
j_gene: TRBJ1-1
d_gene: TRBD1

CDR3nt: TGTGCCACCAGCAGCGGTCTAGCCTACGAGCAGTACTTC
CDR3aa: CATSSGLAYEQYF
v_gene: TRBV15
abundance: .
j_gene: TRBJ2-7
d_gene: .

CDR3nt: TGCGCCAGCAGCTACGGACAGGGGACCTACAATGAGCAGTTCTTC
CDR3aa: CASSYGQGTYNEQFF
v_gene: TRBV5-1
abundance: .
j_gene: TRBJ2-1
d_gene: TRBD1

CDR3nt: TGTGCCAGTAGGAACAGCCTCTACACTGAAGCTTTCTTT
CDR3aa: CASRNSLYTEAFF
v_gene: TRBV19
abundance: .
j_gene: TRBJ1-1
d_gene: .

CDR3nt: TGTGCCAGCAGTTGGACAAACACTGAAGCTTTCTTT
CDR3aa: CASSWTNTEAFF
v_gene: TRBV11-2
abundance: .
j_gene: TRBJ1-1
d_gene: .

CDR3nt: TGTGCCAGCAGCCTGGCTGGGGGGGTTGAAGCTTTCTTT
CDR3aa: CASSLAGGVEAFF
v_gene: TRBV6-5
abundance: .
j_gene: TRBJ1-1
d_gene: .

CDR3nt: TGCAGTGCTACTTACTCGCGCGGCTACACCTTC
CDR3aa: CSATYSRGYTF
v_gene: TRBV20-1
abundance: .
j_gene: TRBJ1-2
d_gene: .

CDR3nt: TGCGCCAGCAGCTTGTCTAGCGGGAGGGCCCAGGATAAGCAGTTCTTC
CDR3aa: CASSLSSGRAQDKQFF
v_gene: TRBV5-1
abundance: .
j_gene: TRBJ2-1
d_gene: TRBD2

CDR3nt: TGTGCCAGCAGCTTGGCCGGGGGACTTAATTCACCCCTCCACTTT
CDR3aa: CASSLAGGLNSPLHF
v_gene: TRBV5-4
abundance: .
j_gene: TRBJ1-6
d_gene: .

CDR3nt: TGTGCCACCAGTGACGCCGGCGGGGGAAACACTGAAGCTTTCTTT
CDR3aa: CATSDAGGGNTEAFF
v_gene: TRBV24-1
abundance: .
j_gene: TRBJ1-1
d_gene: .

CDR3nt: TGTGCCAGCAGTTACCGACAGCCCTATAATTCACCCCTCCACTTT
CDR3aa: CASSYRQPYNSPLHF
v_gene: TRBV6-5
abundance: .
j_gene: TRBJ1-6
d_gene: .

CDR3nt: TGTGCCGTCGGGGGCTCTGGAAACACCATATATTTT
CDR3aa: CAVGGSGNTIYF
v_gene: TRBV7-9
abundance: once
j_gene: TRBJ1-3
d_gene: .

CDR3nt: TGTGCCAGCAGCTCATTACAGGGGGCCTCGACTGAAGCTTTCTTT
CDR3aa: CASSSLQGASTEAFF
v_gene: TRBV5-4
abundance: .
j_gene: TRBJ1-1
d_gene: TRBD1

CDR3nt: TGTGCCAGCAGACCGATTACAGGGTCGAGTGAGCAGTTCTTC
CDR3aa: CASRPITGSSEQFF
v_gene: TRBV7-2
abundance: .
j_gene: TRBJ2-1
d_gene: .

CDR3nt: TGTGCCAGCAGTGATTTTGGGGGAGGCTCCTACGAGCAGTACTTC
CDR3aa: CASSDFGGGSYEQYF
v_gene: TRBV6-1
abundance: .
j_gene: TRBJ2-7
d_gene: .

CDR3nt: TGTGCCAGCAGCTTAGGGACAGTGGCCGGGGAGCAGTTCTTC
CDR3aa: CASSLGTVAGEQFF
v_gene: TRBV7-3
abundance: .
j_gene: TRBJ2-1
d_gene: TRBD1